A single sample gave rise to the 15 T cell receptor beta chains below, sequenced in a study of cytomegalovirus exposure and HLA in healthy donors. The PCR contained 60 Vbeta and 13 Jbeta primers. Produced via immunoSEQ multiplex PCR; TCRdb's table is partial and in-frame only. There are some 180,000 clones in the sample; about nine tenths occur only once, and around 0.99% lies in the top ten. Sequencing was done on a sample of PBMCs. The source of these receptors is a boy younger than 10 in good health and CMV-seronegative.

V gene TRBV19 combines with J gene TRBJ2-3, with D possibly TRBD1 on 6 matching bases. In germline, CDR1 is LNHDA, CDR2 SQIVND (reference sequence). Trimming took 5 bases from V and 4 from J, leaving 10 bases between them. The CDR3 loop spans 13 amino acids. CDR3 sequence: CASSVGGADTQYF. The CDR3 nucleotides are TGTGCCAGTAGTGTTGGGGGCGCAGATACGCAGTATTTT.

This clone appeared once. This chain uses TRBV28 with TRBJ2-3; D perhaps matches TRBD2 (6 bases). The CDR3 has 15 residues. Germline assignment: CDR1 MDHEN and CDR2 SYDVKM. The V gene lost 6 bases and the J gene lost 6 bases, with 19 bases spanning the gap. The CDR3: CASSGTALQGDTQYF. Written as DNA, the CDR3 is TGTGCCAGCAGCGGGACTGCTCTTCAAGGTGATACGCAGTATTTT.

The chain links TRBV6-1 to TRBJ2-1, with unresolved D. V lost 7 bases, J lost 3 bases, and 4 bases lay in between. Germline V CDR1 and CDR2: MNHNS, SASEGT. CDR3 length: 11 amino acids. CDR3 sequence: CASNRYNEQFF. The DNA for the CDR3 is TGTGCCAGCAATCGCTACAATGAGCAGTTCTTC.

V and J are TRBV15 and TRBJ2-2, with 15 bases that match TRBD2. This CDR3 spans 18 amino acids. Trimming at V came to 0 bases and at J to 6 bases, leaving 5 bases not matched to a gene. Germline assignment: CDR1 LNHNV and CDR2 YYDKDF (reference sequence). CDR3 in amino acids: CATSRDQGLAGGSGELFF. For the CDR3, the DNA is TGTGCCACCAGCAGAGATCAGGGACTAGCGGGAGGTTCCGGGGAGCTGTTTTTT.

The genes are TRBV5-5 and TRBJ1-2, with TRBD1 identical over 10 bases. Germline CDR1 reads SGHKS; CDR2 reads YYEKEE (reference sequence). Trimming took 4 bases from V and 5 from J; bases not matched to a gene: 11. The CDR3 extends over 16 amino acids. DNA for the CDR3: TGTGCCAGCAGCCGAGCTGATATGGGACAGGGGTATGGCTACACCTTC. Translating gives CASSRADMGQGYGYTF.

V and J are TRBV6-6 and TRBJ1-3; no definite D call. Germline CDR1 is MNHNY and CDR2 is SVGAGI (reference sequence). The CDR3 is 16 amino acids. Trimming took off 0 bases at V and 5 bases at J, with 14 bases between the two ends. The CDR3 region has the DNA TGTGCCAGCAGTTACTCGAGCTTATCCGGGAGAAACACCATATATTTT. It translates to CASSYSSLSGRNTIYF.

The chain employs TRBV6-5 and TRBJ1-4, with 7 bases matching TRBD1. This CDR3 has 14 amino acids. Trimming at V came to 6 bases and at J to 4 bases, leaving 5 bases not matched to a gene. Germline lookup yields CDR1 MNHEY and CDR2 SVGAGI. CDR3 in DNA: TGTGCCAGCAGGAGGGGACAGCTTAATGAAAAACTGTTTTTT. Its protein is CASRRGQLNEKLFF.

The chain's CDR3 is CASSFEGTYEQYF. The DNA for the CDR3 is TGTGCCAGCAGTTTCGAGGGCACCTACGAGCAGTACTTC. The V gene is TRBV28, the J gene TRBJ2-7; a possible D gene is TRBD2 (5 bases). This CDR3 has 13 residues. V was shortened by 3 bases and J by 2 bases, with 8 bases between the two germline ends. The germline V gene has CDR1 MDHEN and CDR2 SYDVKM.

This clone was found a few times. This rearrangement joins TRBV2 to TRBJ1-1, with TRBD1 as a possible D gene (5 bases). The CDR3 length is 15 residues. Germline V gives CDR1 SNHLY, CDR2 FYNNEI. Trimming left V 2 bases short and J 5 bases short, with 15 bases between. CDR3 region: CASSERRGGETEAFF. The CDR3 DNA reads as TGTGCCAGCAGTGAAAGGCGGGGAGGGGAGACTGAAGCTTTCTTT.

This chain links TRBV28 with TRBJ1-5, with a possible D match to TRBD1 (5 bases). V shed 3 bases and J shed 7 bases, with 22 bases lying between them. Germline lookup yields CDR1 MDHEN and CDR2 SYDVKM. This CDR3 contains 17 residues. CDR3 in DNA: TGTGCCAGCAGTTTTCTTGCAGGGAGGGAACCTAGGCAGCCCCAGCATTTT. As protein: CASSFLAGREPRQPQHF. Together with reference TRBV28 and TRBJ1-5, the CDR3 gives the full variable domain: DVKVTQSSRYLVKRTGEKVFLECVQDMDHENMFWYRQDPGLGLRLIYFSYDVKMKEKGDIPEGYSVSREKKERFSLILESASTNQTSMYLCASSFLAGREPRQPQHFGDGTRLSIL.

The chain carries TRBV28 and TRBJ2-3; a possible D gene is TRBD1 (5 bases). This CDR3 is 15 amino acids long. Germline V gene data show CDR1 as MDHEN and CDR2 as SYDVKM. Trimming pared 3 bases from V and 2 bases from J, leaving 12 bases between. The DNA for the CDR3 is TGTGCCAGCAGTTTTATGGGCAGGGTCACAGATACGCAGTATTTT. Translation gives CASSFMGRVTDTQYF.

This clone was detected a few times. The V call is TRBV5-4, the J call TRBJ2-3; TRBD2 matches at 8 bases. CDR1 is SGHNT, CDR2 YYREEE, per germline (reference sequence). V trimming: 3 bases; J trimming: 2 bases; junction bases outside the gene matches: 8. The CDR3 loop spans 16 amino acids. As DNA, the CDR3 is TGTGCCAGCAGCTCGGGAAGCGGGGGCTTCACAGATACGCAGTATTTT. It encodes CASSSGSGGFTDTQYF. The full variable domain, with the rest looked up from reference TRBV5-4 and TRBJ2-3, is ETGVTQSPTHLIKTRGQQVTLRCSSQSGHNTVSWYQQALGQGPQFIFQYYREEENGRGNFPPRFSGLQFPNYSSELNVNALELDDSALYLCASSSGSGGFTDTQYFGPGTRLTVL.

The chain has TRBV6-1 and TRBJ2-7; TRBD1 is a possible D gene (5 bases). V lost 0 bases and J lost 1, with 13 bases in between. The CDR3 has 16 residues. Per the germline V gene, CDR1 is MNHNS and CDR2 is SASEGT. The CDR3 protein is CASSEASRRQSYEQYF. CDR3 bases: TGTGCCAGCAGTGAAGCGTCGAGGAGACAGTCCTACGAGCAGTACTTC.

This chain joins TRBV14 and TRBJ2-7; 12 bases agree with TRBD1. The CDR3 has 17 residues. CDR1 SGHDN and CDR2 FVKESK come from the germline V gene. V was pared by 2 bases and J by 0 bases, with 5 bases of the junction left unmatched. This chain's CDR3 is CASSQRDRGRGSYEQYF. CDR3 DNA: TGTGCCAGCAGCCAAAGGGACAGGGGGCGAGGCTCCTACGAGCAGTACTTC.

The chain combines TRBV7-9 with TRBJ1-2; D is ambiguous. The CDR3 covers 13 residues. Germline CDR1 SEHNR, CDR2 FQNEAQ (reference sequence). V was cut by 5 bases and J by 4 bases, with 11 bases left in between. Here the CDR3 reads CASSLPLGYGYTF. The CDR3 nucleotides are TGTGCCAGCAGCCTGCCTCTAGGCTATGGCTACACCTTC.